The next 32 T cell receptor beta chains were all read from a single sample in a study of spatial heterogeneity in lung cancer (dated by TCRdb to between 2017 and 2020). What the time point label conveys for this sample: blood at routine non-recurrence follow-up after resection. TCR sequencing used whole RNA extracted from tumor and nontumor lung tissue, or from cryopreserved PBMC samples, without cell sorting. The library relied on 5' RACE. Sequencing instrument: NextSeq 500. In-frame beta chains were kept once TCRdb had trimmed the public reads at Q25 with fastp and called clones with MiXCR. Each record represents a unique CDR3 protein, reported with the most common genes and DNA among its rows. In all, the sample holds about 52,000 distinct CDR3 sequences, and roughly 7% of those were seen once. The ten largest clones represent 35% of the sample. This specimen was PBMCs, taken at follow-up. The receptors were sampled from a female donor with early-stage non-small cell lung cancer.

J is TRBJ2-1 and V is TRBV6-2 or TRBV6-3; 8 positions agree with TRBD2. This CDR3 contains 15 residues. The J segment lost 4 bases and the V segment lost 5 bases, leaving 7 bases of the junction unmatched. Germline CDR1 is MNHEY and CDR2 is SVGEGT. This chain's CDR3 is CASSKPSGLYNEQFF. The DNA for the CDR3 is TGTGCCAGCAGTAAACCTAGCGGGCTTTACAATGAGCAGTTCTTC.

In its sample, this clonotype was seen many times. The rearrangement links TRBV15 to TRBJ2-1, with D perhaps matching TRBD1 or TRBD2 (5 bases each). Germline V gene data show CDR1 as LNHNV and CDR2 as YYDKDF (reference sequence). V lost 4 bases, J lost 0 bases, and 22 bases lay in between. The CDR3 has 19 amino acids. The CDR3 sequence is CATSTTSARVGSSYNEQFF. The CDR3 DNA is TGTGCCACCAGCACTACCTCGGCCAGGGTGGGGAGCTCCTACAATGAGCAGTTCTTC.

A few counts support this clonotype. V gene TRBV7-9 combines with J gene TRBJ2-5, with D perhaps TRBD2 (5 bases). V was cut by 8 bases and J by 2 bases, with 18 bases left in between. CDR1 SEHNR and CDR2 FQNEAQ come from the germline V gene (reference sequence). The CDR3 contains 15 residues. Written as DNA, the CDR3 is TGTGCCAGCTTGCTTGAGGGATATTCTCAAGAGACCCAGTACTTC. It specifies CASLLEGYSQETQYF. The complete variable domain, with remaining parts taken from reference TRBV7-9 and TRBJ2-5, reads DTGVSQNPRHKITKRGQNVTFRCDPISEHNRLYWYRQTLGQGPEFLTYFQNEAQLEKSRLLSDRFSAERPKGSFSTLEIQRTEQGDSAMYLCASLLEGYSQETQYFGPGTRLLVL.

This clonotype came up many times. The chain employs TRBV20-1 and TRBJ1-1; D gene unclear. Trimming took off 3 bases at V and 0 bases at J, with 14 bases between the two ends. Germline CDR1 is DFQATT and CDR2 is SNEGSKA (reference sequence). The CDR3 has 15 residues. CDR3 sequence (DNA): TGCAGTGCTAGCGGCGGAAATAGGATGAACACTGAAGCTTTCTTT. Its translation is CSASGGNRMNTEAFF.

The sample holds many counts of this clonotype. The chain carries TRBV3-1 and TRBJ2-5; no reliable D call. Trimming removed 4 bases from V and 5 bases from J, with 11 bases in between. The germline gives CDR1 LGHDT, CDR2 YNNKEL (reference sequence). This CDR3 spans 13 amino acids. The CDR3 DNA follows: TGTGCCAGCAGCCTCGTCATCGTGGAGACCCAGTACTTC. As protein: CASSLVIVETQYF.

The rearrangement uses TRBV19 and TRBJ1-1; no firm D call. Trimming took 5 bases from V and 0 from J, leaving 4 bases between them. Germline assignment: CDR1 LNHDA and CDR2 SQIVND (reference sequence). There are 12 residues in the CDR3. In nucleotides, the CDR3 is TGTGCCAGTAGTTTCTTGAACACTGAAGCTTTCTTT. Amino acids: CASSFLNTEAFF.

This clonotype was counted at least ten times. The chain carries TRBV3-1 and TRBJ1-2, with 10 bases identical to TRBD1. V trimming: 3 bases; J trimming: 10 bases; junction bases outside the gene matches: 5. Germline V lookup: CDR1 LGHDT, CDR2 YNNKEL (reference sequence). The CDR3 totals 13 residues. DNA of the CDR3: TGTGCCAGCAGCCAGCGGGACAGGGGAACCTACACCTTC. This gives the protein CASSQRDRGTYTF.

This chain joins TRBV20-1 and TRBJ2-6; no reliable D call. The CDR3 is 14 residues long. The germline gives CDR1 DFQATT, CDR2 SNEGSKA (reference sequence). V was shortened by 3 bases and J by 4 bases, with 10 bases between the two germline ends. The CDR3 spells CSASGPAGANVLTF. DNA for the CDR3: TGCAGTGCTAGCGGCCCTGCAGGGGCCAACGTCCTGACTTTC.

At least ten counts were recorded for this clonotype. The chain uses TRBV5-1 and TRBJ2-3; a weak D match, TRBD2 (5 bases). The CDR3 consists of 14 residues. Germline loops: CDR1 SGHRS, CDR2 YFSETQ. V lost 5 bases, J lost 0 bases, and 10 bases lay in between. The CDR3 loop is CASREATSTDTQYF. CDR3 DNA: TGCGCCAGCAGGGAGGCCACAAGCACAGATACGCAGTATTTT.

This clonotype was seen more than once but under ten times. The chain combines TRBV7-9 with TRBJ2-7; possibly TRBD2 for D (6 bases). The V gene's germline CDR1 is SEHNR and CDR2 FQNEAQ (reference sequence). Deletions cut 1 base from V and 2 bases from J, with 15 bases between. The CDR3 runs 16 residues. CDR3 nucleotide sequence: TGTGCCAGCAGCTTAGGGCTAGGTGGGGGGACCTACGAGCAGTACTTC. It yields the protein CASSLGLGGGTYEQYF.

This sequence joins TRBV6-1 and TRBJ2-3; the D gene is possibly TRBD1 (6 bases). The CDR3 length is 14 residues. Germline lookup yields CDR1 MNHNS and CDR2 SASEGT. The CDR3 DNA is TGTGGGATCATTTGGGGACAAGGCACAGATACGCAGTATTTT. Its translation is CGIIWGQGTDTQYF.

This sequence joins TRBV20-1 and TRBJ1-5, with D maybe TRBD1 (5 bases). Trimming pared 5 bases from V and 0 bases from J, leaving 11 bases between. The germline CDR1 and CDR2 sequences are DFQATT and SNEGSKA (reference sequence). The CDR3 runs 14 residues. CDR3: CSASRQSSNQPQHF. CDR3 coding DNA: TGCAGTGCTTCCCGACAGTCTAGCAATCAGCCCCAGCATTTT.

This clonotype occurred a few times. This sequence joins TRBV12-3 or TRBV12-4 and TRBJ1-5; TRBD1 might be the D (5 bases). Trimming took off 5 bases at V and 0 bases at J, with 11 bases between the two ends. This CDR3 is 15 amino acids long. CDR3 sequence (DNA): TGTGCCAGCAGTGGCGGGGGGAATAGCAATCAGCCCCAGCATTTT. Translating it yields CASSGGGNSNQPQHF.

The chain employs TRBV7-9 and TRBJ1-2, with TRBD1 matching over 10 bases. Per the germline V gene, CDR1 is SEHNR and CDR2 is FQNEAQ (reference sequence). Trimming took 5 bases from V and 7 from J; bases not matched to a gene: 4. The CDR3 has 13 amino acids. The CDR3 coding sequence is TGTGCCAGCAGCCGGACAGGGGGTTTTGGCTACACCTTC. Translation gives CASSRTGGFGYTF.

In this sample, this clonotype turned up many times. The chain links TRBV7-2 to TRBJ1-2, with D tentatively TRBD1 (5 bases). The germline V gene encodes CDR1 SGHTA and CDR2 FQGNSA. Trimming cost V 5 bases and J 0 bases, with 16 bases left between them. The CDR3 extends over 16 amino acids. The CDR3 protein is CASSPMGGTSNYGYTF. The CDR3, as DNA: TGTGCCAGCAGCCCCATGGGAGGGACCTCTAACTATGGCTACACCTTC.

This rearrangement joins TRBV3-1 to TRBJ2-5, with 9 positions matching TRBD2. Trimming removed 11 bases from V and 5 bases from J; junction bases left unmatched: 9. The CDR3 sequence is 13 residues long. Germline V gene lookup returns CDR1 LGHDT and CDR2 YNNKEL (reference sequence). The CDR3 loop reads CASRSGGFETQYF. CDR3 bases: TGTGCCTCCAGAAGCGGGGGGTTCGAGACCCAGTACTTC.

This clonotype was detected many times. The chain employs TRBV24-1 and TRBJ2-3; D assignment may be TRBD1 or TRBD2 (5 bases each). Germline loops: CDR1 KGHDR, CDR2 SFDVKD. The CDR3 has 17 amino acids. Trimming cost V 4 bases and J 8 bases, with 24 bases left between them. In nucleotides, the CDR3 is TGTGCCACCAGTGACGAAATGGTCGGGGCTAGTCCAGGTACGCAGTATTTT. Its protein product is CATSDEMVGASPGTQYF.

The rearrangement uses TRBV4-3 and TRBJ2-3; D call uncertain. V was pared by 0 bases and J by 3 bases, with 7 bases between. CDR1 and CDR2 from the germline V gene are LGHNA and YSLEER. The CDR3 extends over 14 amino acids. The CDR3 sequence: CASSQDRWTDTQYF. DNA of the CDR3: TGCGCCAGCAGCCAAGACAGATGGACAGATACGCAGTATTTT.

This clonotype was found a few times. This chain uses TRBV7-9 with TRBJ2-7, with TRBD1 identical over 8 bases. This CDR3 comprises 14 residues. V lost 2 bases, J lost 3 bases, and 3 bases stayed unmatched. In germline, CDR1 is SEHNR, CDR2 FQNEAQ (reference sequence). In DNA form, the CDR3 reads TGTGCCAGCAGCTTACAGGGGGCAGGCTACGAGCAGTACTTC. Residues: CASSLQGAGYEQYF.

This clonotype was observed a few times. V gene TRBV18 combines with J gene TRBJ2-3, with TRBD1 matching 7 bases. From germline, CDR1 is KGHSH and CDR2 LQKENI. The CDR3 is 14 amino acids. The V gene end was trimmed by 8 bases and the J gene end by 0 bases; junction bases not matched to a gene: 5. This chain's CDR3 is CASGGQASTDTQYF. The CDR3 DNA follows: TGTGCCAGCGGCGGACAGGCTAGCACAGATACGCAGTATTTT.

This clonotype occurred many times. J is TRBJ2-1 and V is TRBV9; TRBD2 matches at 13 bases. V lost 3 bases, J lost 12 bases, and 6 bases stayed unmatched. Germline values: CDR1 SGDLS, CDR2 YYNGEE. CDR3 length equals 14 residues. The CDR3 is CASSAGLAGTVQFF. As DNA, the CDR3 is TGTGCCAGCAGCGCGGGACTAGCGGGGACTGTGCAGTTCTTC.

This clonotype was counted ten times or more. The chain uses TRBV7-2 and TRBJ2-3; D not certain. Germline-derived CDR1 and CDR2 are SGHTA and FQGNSA. With 4 bases removed from V and 2 bases from J, the gap between germline ends came to 16 bases. The length of the CDR3 is 16 residues. The CDR3 DNA reads TGTGCCAGCAGCTCCGGGTTCTCGCCTGTCACAGATACGCAGTATTTT. As protein: CASSSGFSPVTDTQYF.

This clonotype showed up many times. This rearrangement joins TRBV19 to TRBJ1-2; 7 bases line up with TRBD1. J was trimmed by 5 bases and V by 5 bases; bases with no gene match: 11. This CDR3 is built from 15 residues. From germline, CDR1 is LNHDA and CDR2 SQIVND (reference sequence). The CDR3 region has the DNA TGTGCCAGTAGTCTCCATTCCCGGGACAGTTATGGCTACACCTTC. It translates to CASSLHSRDSYGYTF.

Concerning this clonotype: A much larger clone lies a single base off, so this may be a read error. Because the CDR3 is missing its conserved closing phenylalanine or tryptophan, this is likely a read error. This chain connects TRBV5-1 to TRBJ2-5, with D possibly matching TRBD2 (6 bases). Trimming stripped 3 bases from V and 7 bases from J, with 10 bases between. Germline loops: CDR1 SGHRS, CDR2 YFSETQ. The CDR3 is 12 residues long. This CDR3 reads CASSWDFGTQYI. DNA of the CDR3: TGCGCCAGCAGCTGGGACTTCGGGACCCAGTACATC.

This chain joins TRBV11-2 and TRBJ2-3; D is possibly TRBD1 (5 bases). Germline V gene data show CDR1 as SGHAT and CDR2 as FQNNGV. This CDR3 is 15 amino acids long. V lost 8 bases and J 4 bases, leaving 19 bases between the germline ends. CDR3 DNA sequence: TGTGCCAGCCGTGATATTGGGGCAGGAGCAGATACGCAGTATTTT. It translates to CASRDIGAGADTQYF.

This clonotype was picked up a small number of times. This rearrangement joins TRBV7-9 to TRBJ1-1; 11 bases are shared with TRBD1. The CDR3 is made up of 20 amino acids. CDR1 and CDR2 (germline): SEHNR, FQNEAQ (reference sequence). After removal of 7 bases from V and 7 bases from J, the junction contained 26 bases not matched to a gene. The DNA for the CDR3 is TGTGCCAGCACCCCACGGATCCGGACAGGGGGCTTGCGAGTGCCCCATGAAGCTTTCTTT. Protein product: CASTPRIRTGGLRVPHEAFF.

The table lists this clonotype with many counts. The chain has TRBV7-2 and TRBJ1-1; unclear D gene. Germline assignment: CDR1 SGHTA and CDR2 FQGNSA. CDR3 length: 16 amino acids. Trimming took off 3 bases at V and 1 base at J, with 15 bases between the two ends. This CDR3 is CASSFGRIRTNTEAFF. The CDR3 DNA reads TGTGCCAGCAGCTTCGGAAGGATCAGGACGAACACTGAAGCTTTCTTT.

There are a few counts of this clonotype. The rearrangement links TRBV5-1 to TRBJ2-7; D perhaps matches TRBD1 (6 bases). This CDR3 comprises 14 residues. Trimming removed 2 bases from V and 5 bases from J, with 14 bases in between. Germline CDR1 SGHRS, CDR2 YFSETQ. CDR3 bases: TGCGCCAGCAGCTTACAGGGAAGGGAGAACGAGCAGTACTTC. The encoded protein is CASSLQGRENEQYF. Looking up the rest from reference TRBV5-1 and TRBJ2-7 gives the full variable domain: KAGVTQTPRYLIKTRGQQVTLSCSPISGHRSVSWYQQTPGQGLQFLFEYFSETQRNKGNFPGRFSGRQFSNSRSEMNVSTLELGDSALYLCASSLQGRENEQYFGPGTRLTVT.

This clonotype showed up many times. This chain links TRBV2 with TRBJ1-6, with D unclear. Germline CDR1 reads SNHLY; CDR2 reads FYNNEI. V dropped 8 bases and J dropped 5 bases, with 7 bases sitting between them. The CDR3 loop spans 12 amino acids. In DNA, the CDR3 is TGTGCCAGCCAACGAGATAATTCACCCCTCCACTTT. Its protein is CASQRDNSPLHF.

This clonotype was recorded many times. The V and J genes are TRBV6-5 and TRBJ1-6; 7 bases agree with TRBD1. Germline V gene sequence: CDR1 MNHEY, CDR2 SVGAGI. With V trimmed by 2 bases and J by 17 bases, 3 bases remained unmatched. The CDR3 totals 11 residues. CDR3 protein: CASSYGTVVHF. The CDR3 DNA is TGTGCCAGCAGTTACGGGACAGTCGTCCACTTT.

There are many counts of this clonotype. This chain uses TRBV5-1 with TRBJ1-2; weak D call: TRBD1 (6 bases). Germline CDR1 reads SGHRS; CDR2 reads YFSETQ. The CDR3 loop spans 14 amino acids. With 2 bases removed from V and 1 base from J, the gap between germline ends came to 9 bases. The CDR3 here is CASSLWTDNYGYTF. DNA of the CDR3: TGCGCCAGCAGCTTATGGACAGATAACTATGGCTACACCTTC.

The chain links TRBV9 to TRBJ2-3; the D is unclear. The germline gives CDR1 SGDLS, CDR2 YYNGEE. V was clipped by 0 bases and J by 3 bases, with 8 bases between them. This CDR3 has 14 amino acids. DNA of the CDR3: TGTGCCAGCAGCGTAGAGGGTAGGACAGATACGCAGTATTTT. It encodes CASSVEGRTDTQYF.